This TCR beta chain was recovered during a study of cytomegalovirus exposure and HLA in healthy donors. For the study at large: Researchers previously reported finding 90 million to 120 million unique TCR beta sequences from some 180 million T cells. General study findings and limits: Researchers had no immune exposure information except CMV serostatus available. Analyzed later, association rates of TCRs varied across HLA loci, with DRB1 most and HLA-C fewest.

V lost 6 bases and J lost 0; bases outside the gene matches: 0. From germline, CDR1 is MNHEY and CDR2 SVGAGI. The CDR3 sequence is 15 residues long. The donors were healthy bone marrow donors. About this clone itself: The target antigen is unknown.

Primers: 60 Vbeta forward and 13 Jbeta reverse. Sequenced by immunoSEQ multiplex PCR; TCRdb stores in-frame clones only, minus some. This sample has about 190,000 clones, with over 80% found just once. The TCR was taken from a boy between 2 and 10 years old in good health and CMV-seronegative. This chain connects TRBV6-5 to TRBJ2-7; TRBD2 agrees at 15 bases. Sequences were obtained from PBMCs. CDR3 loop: CASRGLAGGSYEQYF. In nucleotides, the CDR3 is TGTGCCAGCAGGGGACTAGCGGGAGGCTCCTACGAGCAGTACTTC.